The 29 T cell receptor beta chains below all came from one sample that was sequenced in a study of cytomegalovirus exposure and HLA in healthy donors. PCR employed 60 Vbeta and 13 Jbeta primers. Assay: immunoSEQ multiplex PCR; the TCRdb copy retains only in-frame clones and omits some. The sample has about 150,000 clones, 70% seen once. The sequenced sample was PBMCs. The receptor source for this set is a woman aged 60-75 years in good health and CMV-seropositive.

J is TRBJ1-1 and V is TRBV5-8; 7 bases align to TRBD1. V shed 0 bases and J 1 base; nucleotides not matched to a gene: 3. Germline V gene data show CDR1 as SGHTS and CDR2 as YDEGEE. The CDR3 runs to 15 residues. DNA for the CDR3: TGTGCCAGCAGCTTGGAGGGGGCTAGGAACACTGAAGCTTTCTTT. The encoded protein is CASSLEGARNTEAFF. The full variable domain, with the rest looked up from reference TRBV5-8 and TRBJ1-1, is EAGVTQSPTHLIKTRGQQATLRCSPISGHTSVYWYQQALGLGLQFLLWYDEGEERNRGNFPPRFSGRQFPNYSSELNVNALELEDSALYLCASSLEGARNTEAFFGQGTRLTVV.

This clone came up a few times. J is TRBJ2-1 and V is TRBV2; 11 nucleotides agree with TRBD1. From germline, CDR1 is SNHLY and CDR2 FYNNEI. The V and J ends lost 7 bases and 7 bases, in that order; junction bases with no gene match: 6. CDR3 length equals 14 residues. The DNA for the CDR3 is TGTGCCAGCAAATGGGACAGGGGGGGGAATGAGCAGTTCTTC. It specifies CASKWDRGGNEQFF.

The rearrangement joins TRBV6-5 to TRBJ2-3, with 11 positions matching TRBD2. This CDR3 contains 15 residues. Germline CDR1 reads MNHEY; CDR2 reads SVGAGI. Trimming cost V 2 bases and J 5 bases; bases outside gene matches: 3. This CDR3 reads CASSYLAGGGDTQYF. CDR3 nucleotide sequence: TGTGCCAGCAGTTACCTAGCGGGGGGCGGAGATACGCAGTATTTT.

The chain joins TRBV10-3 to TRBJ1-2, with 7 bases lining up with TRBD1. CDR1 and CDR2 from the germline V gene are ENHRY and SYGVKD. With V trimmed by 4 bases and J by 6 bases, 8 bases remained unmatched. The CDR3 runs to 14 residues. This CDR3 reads CAISVTGTENGYTF. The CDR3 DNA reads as TGTGCCATCAGTGTTACCGGGACAGAGAATGGCTACACCTTC.

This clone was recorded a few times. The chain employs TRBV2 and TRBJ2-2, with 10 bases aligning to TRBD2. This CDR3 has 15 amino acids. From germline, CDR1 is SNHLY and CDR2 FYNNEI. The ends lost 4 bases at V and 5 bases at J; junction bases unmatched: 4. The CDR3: CASSVTSGKTGELFF. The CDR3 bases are TGTGCCAGCAGTGTTACTAGCGGGAAGACCGGGGAGCTGTTTTTT.

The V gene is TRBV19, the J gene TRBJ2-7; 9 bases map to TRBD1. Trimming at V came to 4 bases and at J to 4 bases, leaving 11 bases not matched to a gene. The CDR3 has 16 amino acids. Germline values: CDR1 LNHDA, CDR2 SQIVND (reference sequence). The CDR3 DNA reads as TGTGCCAGTAGTAAGAGCACGACAGGGGGTTTTTACGAGCAGTACTTC. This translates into CASSKSTTGGFYEQYF.

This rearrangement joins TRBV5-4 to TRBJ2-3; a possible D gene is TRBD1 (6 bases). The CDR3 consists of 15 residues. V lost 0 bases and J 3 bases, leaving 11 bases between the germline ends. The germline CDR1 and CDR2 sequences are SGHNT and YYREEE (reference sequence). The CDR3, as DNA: TGTGCCAGCAGCTTGGGACCGCAGGGGACAGATACGCAGTATTTT. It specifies CASSLGPQGTDTQYF.

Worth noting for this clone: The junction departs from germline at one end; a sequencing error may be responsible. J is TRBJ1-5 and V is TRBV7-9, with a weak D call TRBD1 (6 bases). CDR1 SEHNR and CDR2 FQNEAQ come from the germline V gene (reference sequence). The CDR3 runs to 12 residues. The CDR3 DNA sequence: TGTTCCAGCAGCTCCGGACAGCAGCCCCAGCATTTT. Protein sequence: CSSSSGQQPQHF.

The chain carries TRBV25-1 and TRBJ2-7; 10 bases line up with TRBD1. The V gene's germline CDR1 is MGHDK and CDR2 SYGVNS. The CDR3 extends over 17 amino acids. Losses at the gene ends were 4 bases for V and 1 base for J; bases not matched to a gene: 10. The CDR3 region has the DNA TGTGCCAGCAGTGGCGAACTCGGGACAGGGGAGTCCTACGAGCAGTACTTC. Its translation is CASSGELGTGESYEQYF.

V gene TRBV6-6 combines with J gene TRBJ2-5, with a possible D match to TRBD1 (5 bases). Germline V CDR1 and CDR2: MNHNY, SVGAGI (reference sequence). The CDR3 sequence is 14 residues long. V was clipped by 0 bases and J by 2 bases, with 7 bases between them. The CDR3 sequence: CASSYSGQQETQYF. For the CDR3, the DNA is TGTGCCAGCAGTTACTCGGGGCAGCAAGAGACCCAGTACTTC.

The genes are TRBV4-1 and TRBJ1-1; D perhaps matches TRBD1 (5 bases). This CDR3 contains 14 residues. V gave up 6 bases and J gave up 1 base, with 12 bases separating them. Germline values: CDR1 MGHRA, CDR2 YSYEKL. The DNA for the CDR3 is TGCGCCAGCAGTCTCCTGGGGGGGAACACTGAAGCTTTCTTT. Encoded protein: CASSLLGGNTEAFF.

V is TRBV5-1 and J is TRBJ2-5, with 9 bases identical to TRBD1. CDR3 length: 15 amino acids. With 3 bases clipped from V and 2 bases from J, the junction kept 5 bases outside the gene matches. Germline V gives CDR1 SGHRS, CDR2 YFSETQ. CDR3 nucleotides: TGCGCCAGCAGCTCTGGGACAGGGAGACAAGAGACCCAGTACTTC. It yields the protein CASSSGTGRQETQYF. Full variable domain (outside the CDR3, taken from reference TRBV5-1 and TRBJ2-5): KAGVTQTPRYLIKTRGQQVTLSCSPISGHRSVSWYQQTPGQGLQFLFEYFSETQRNKGNFPGRFSGRQFSNSRSEMNVSTLELGDSALYLCASSSGTGRQETQYFGPGTRLLVL.

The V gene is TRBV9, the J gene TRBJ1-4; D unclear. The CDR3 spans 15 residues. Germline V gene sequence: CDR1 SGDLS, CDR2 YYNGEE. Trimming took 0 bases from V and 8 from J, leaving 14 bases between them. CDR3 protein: CASSVEGSSREKLFF. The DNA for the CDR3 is TGTGCCAGCAGCGTAGAAGGCTCGTCGAGGGAAAAACTGTTTTTT.

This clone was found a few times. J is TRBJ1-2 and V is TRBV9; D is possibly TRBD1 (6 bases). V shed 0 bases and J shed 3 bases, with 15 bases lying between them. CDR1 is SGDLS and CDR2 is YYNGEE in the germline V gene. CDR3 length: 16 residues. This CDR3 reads CASSVEGTPSDYGYTF. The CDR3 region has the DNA TGTGCCAGCAGCGTAGAGGGGACACCATCGGACTATGGCTACACCTTC.

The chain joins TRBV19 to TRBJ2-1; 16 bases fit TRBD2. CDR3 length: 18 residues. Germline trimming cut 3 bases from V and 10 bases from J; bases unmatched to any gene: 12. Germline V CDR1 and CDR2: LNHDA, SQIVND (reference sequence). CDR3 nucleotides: TGTGCCAGTAGTATCCTACATTCCGGGACTAGCGGGAGGGCCGAGCAGTTCTTC. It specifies CASSILHSGTSGRAEQFF.

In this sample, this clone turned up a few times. CDR3 protein: CASSQQGAGNQPQHF. For the CDR3, the DNA is TGTGCCAGCAGCCAACAGGGGGCCGGCAATCAGCCCCAGCATTTT. The chain couples TRBV7-9 to TRBJ1-5; TRBD1 matches at 9 bases. V shed 5 bases and J 2 bases; nucleotides not matched to a gene: 4. The CDR3 is 15 residues long. The V gene's germline CDR1 is SEHNR and CDR2 FQNEAQ (reference sequence).

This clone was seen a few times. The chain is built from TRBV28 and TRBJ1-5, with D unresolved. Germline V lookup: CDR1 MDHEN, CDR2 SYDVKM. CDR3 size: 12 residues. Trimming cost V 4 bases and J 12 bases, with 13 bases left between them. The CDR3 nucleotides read TGTGCCAGCAGTTCGGCGGGGTGGAGCCAGCATTTT. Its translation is CASSSAGWSQHF.

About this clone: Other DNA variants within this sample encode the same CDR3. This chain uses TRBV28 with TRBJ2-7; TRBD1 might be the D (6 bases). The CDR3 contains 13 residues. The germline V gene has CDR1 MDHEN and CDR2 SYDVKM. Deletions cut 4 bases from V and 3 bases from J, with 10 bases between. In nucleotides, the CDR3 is TGTGCCAGCAGTTCCGGACAGAGCTACGAGCAGTACTTC. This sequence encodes CASSSGQSYEQYF.

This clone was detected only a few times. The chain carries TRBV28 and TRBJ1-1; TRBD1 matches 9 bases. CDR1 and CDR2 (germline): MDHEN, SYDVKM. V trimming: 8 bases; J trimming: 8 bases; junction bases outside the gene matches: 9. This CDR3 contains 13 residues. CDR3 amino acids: CASGTLTGGEAFF. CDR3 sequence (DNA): TGTGCCAGCGGGACTCTGACAGGGGGAGAAGCTTTCTTT. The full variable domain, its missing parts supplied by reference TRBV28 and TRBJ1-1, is DVKVTQSSRYLVKRTGEKVFLECVQDMDHENMFWYRQDPGLGLRLIYFSYDVKMKEKGDIPEGYSVSREKKERFSLILESASTNQTSMYLCASGTLTGGEAFFGQGTRLTVV.

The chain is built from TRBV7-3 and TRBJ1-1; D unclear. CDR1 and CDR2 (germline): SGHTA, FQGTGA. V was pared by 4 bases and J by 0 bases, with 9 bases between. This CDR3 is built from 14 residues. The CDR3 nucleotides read TGTGCCAGCAGCTCCCACTCCTTGAACACTGAAGCTTTCTTT. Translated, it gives CASSSHSLNTEAFF.

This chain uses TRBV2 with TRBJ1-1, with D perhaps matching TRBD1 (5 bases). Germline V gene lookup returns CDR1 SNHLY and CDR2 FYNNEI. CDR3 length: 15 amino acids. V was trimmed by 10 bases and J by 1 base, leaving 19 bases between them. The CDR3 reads CATNRGGMENTEAFF. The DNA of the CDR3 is TGTGCCACCAACCGTGGGGGGATGGAGAACACTGAAGCTTTCTTT. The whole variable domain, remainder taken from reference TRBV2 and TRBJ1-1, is EPEVTQTPSHQVTQMGQEVILRCVPISNHLYFYWYRQILGQKVEFLVSFYNNEISEKSEIFDDQFSVERPDGSNFTLKIRSTKLEDSAMYFCATNRGGMENTEAFFGQGTRLTVV.

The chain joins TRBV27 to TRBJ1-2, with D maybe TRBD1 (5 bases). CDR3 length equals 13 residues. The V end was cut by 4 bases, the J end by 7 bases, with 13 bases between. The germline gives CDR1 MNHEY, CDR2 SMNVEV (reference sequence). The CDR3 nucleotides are TGTGCCAGCAGTTATGGCGGCGGGGGTGGCTACACCTTC. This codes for CASSYGGGGGYTF.

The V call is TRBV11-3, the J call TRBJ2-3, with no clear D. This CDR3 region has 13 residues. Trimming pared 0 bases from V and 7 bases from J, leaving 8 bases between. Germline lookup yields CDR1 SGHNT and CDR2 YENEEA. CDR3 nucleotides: TGTGCCAGCAGCTTAGACAGGTTGAATACGCAGTATTTT. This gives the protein CASSLDRLNTQYF.

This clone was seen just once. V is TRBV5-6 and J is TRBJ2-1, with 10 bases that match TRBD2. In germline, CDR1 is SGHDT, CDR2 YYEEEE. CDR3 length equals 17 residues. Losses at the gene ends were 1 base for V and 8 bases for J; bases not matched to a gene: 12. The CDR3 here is CASSLLGSGGMRDEQFF. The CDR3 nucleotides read TGTGCCAGCAGCTTGCTGGGTAGCGGGGGGATGAGAGATGAGCAGTTCTTC.

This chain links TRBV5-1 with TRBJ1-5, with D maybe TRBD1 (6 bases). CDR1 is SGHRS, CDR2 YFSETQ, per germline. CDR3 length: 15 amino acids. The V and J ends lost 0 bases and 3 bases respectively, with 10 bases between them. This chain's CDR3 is CASSLEGGVNQPQHF. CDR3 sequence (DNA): TGCGCCAGCAGCTTGGAGGGGGGGGTCAATCAGCCCCAGCATTTT.

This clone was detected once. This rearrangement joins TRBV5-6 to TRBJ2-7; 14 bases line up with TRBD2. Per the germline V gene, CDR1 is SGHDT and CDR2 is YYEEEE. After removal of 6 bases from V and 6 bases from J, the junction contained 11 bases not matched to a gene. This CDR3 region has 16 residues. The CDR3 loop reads CASTLGTSGSWGEQYF. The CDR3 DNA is TGTGCCAGCACCTTAGGGACTAGCGGGAGTTGGGGCGAGCAGTACTTC.

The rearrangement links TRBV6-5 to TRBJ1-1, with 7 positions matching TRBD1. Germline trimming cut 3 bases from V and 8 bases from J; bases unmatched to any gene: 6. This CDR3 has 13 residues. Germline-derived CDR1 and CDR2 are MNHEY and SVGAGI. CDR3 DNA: TGTGCCAGCAGTTATTCAAGGGGGCGAGAAGCTTTCTTT. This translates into CASSYSRGREAFF.

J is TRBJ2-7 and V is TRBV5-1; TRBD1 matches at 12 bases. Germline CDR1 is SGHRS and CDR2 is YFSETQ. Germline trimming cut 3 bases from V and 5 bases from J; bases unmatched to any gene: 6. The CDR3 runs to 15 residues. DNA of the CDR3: TGCGCCAGCAGCTCGCCGGGACAGGGGGCCAACGAGCAGTACTTC. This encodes CASSSPGQGANEQYF.

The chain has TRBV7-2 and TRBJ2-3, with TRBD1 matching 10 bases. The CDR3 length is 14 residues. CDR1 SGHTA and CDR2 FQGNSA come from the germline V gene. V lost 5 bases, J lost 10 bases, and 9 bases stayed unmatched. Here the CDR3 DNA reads TGTGCCAGCAGCACAACGGGACAGGGGTATGCGCAGTATTTT. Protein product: CASSTTGQGYAQYF. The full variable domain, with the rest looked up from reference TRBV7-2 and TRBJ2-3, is GAGVSQSPSNKVTEKGKDVELRCDPISGHTALYWYRQSLGQGLEFLIYFQGNSAPDKSGLPSDRFSAERTGGSVSTLTIQRTQQEDSAVYLCASSTTGQGYAQYFGPGTRLTVL.